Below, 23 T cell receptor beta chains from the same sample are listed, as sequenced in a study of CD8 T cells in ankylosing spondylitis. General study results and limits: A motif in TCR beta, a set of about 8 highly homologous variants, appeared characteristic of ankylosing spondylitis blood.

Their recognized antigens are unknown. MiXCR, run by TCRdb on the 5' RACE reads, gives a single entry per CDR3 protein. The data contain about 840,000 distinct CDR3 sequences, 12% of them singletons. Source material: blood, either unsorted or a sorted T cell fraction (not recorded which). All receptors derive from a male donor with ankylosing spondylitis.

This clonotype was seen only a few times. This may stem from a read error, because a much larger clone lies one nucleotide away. CDR3: CASRLKETQYF. The CDR3 coding sequence is TGTGCCAGCCGTTTAAAAGAGACCCAGTACTTC. V is TRBV7-2 and J is TRBJ2-5; no firm D call. CDR1 is SGHTA, CDR2 FQGNSA, per germline. V was cut by 8 bases and J by 3 bases, with 7 bases left in between. CDR3 length: 11 amino acids. The whole variable domain, filled in from reference TRBV7-2 and TRBJ2-5, reads GAGVSQSPSNKVTEKGKDVELRCDPISGHTALYWYRQSLGQGLEFLIYFQGNSAPDKSGLPSDRFSAERTGGSVSTLTIQRTQQEDSAVYLCASRLKETQYFGPGTRLLVL.

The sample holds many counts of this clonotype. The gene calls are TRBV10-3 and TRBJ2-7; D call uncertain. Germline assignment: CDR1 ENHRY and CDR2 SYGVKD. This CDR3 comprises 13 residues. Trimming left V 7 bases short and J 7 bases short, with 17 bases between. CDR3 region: CAITVKNNGEQYF. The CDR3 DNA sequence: TGTGCCATCACCGTTAAGAACAACGGGGAGCAGTACTTC.

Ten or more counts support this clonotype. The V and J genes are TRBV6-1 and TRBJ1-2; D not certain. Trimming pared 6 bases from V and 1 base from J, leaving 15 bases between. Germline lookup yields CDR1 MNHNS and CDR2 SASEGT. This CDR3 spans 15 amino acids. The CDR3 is CASRAGPSRNYGYTF. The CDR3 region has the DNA TGTGCCAGCAGGGCTGGGCCCAGCCGTAACTATGGCTACACCTTC.

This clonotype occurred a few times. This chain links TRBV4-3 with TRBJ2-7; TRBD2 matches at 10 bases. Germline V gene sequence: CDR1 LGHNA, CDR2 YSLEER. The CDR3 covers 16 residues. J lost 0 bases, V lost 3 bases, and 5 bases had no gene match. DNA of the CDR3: TGCGCCAGCAGCCAGGGACTAGCGTCGAACTCCTACGAGCAGTACTTC. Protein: CASSQGLASNSYEQYF.

CDR3 sequence (DNA): TGCAGTGCTAGAGATTTCCTCGTCTCTGGGGCCAACGTCCTGACTTTC. Its translation: CSARDFLVSGANVLTF. This chain joins TRBV20-1 and TRBJ2-6; D call uncertain. With 0 bases removed from V and 0 bases from J, the gap between germline ends came to 9 bases. The CDR3 is 16 amino acids. The germline gives CDR1 DFQATT, CDR2 SNEGSKA (reference sequence).

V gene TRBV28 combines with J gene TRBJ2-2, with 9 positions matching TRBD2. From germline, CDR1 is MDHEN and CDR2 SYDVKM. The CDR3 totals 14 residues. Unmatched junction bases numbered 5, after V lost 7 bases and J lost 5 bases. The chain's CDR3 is CASMSSGGTGELFF. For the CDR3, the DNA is TGTGCCAGCATGAGTAGCGGGGGAACCGGGGAGCTGTTTTTT.

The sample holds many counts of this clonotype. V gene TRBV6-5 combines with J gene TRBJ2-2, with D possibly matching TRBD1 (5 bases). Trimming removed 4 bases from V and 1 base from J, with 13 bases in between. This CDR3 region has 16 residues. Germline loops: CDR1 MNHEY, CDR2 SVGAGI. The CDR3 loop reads CASSSGAIRNTGELFF. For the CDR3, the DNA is TGTGCCAGCAGTTCTGGGGCCATCAGGAACACCGGGGAGCTGTTTTTT.

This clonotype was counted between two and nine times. The CDR3 bases are TGTGCCAGCGGGAGGGCCAATGAGCAGTTCTTC. Residues: CASGRANEQFF. The chain links TRBV25-1 to TRBJ2-1; 7 nucleotides align to TRBD2. Per the germline V gene, CDR1 is MGHDK and CDR2 is SYGVNS. The V and J ends lost 8 bases and 6 bases, in that order; junction bases with no gene match: 1. CDR3 size: 11 residues.

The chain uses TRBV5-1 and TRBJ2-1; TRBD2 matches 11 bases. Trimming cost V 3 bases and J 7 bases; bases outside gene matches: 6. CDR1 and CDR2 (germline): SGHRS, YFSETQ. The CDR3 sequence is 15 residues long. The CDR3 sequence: CASSSVAGGQNEQFF. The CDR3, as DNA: TGCGCCAGCAGCTCTGTAGCGGGGGGGCAAAATGAGCAGTTCTTC.

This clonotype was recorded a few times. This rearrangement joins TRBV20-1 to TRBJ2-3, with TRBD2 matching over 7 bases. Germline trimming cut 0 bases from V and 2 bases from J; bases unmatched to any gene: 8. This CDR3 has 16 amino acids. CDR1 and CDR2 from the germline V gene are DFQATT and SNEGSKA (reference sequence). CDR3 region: CSARDPQRGITDTQYF. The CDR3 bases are TGCAGTGCTAGAGATCCCCAGCGGGGAATCACAGATACGCAGTATTTT.

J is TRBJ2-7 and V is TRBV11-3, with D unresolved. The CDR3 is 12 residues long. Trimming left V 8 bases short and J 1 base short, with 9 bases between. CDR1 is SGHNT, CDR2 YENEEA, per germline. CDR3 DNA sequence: TGTGCCAGCGCGGACGGTTCCTACGAGCAGTACTTC. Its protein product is CASADGSYEQYF.

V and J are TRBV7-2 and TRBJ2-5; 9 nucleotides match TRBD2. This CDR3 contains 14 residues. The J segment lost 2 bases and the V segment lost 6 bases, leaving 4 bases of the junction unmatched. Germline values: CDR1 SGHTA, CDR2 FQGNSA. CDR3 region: CASRRAGGQETQYF. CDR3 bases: TGTGCCAGCAGAAGGGCGGGGGGGCAAGAGACCCAGTACTTC.

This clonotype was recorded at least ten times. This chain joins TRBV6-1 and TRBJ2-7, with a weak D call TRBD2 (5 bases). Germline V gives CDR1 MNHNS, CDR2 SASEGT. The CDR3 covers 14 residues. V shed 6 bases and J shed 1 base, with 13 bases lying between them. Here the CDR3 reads CASRLGSLSYEQYF. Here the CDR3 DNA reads TGTGCCAGCAGACTAGGGTCTCTTTCCTACGAGCAGTACTTC.

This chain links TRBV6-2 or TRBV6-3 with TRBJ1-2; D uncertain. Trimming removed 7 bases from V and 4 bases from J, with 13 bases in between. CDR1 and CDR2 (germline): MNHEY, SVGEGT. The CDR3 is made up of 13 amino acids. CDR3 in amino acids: CASKMWQGYGYTF. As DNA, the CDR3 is TGTGCCAGCAAAATGTGGCAAGGCTATGGCTACACCTTC.

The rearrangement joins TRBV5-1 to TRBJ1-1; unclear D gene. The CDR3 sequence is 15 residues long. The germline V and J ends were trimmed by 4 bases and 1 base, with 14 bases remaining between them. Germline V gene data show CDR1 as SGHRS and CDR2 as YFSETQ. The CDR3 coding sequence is TGCGCCAGCAGCCACCGGGAGGGATCGAACACTGAAGCTTTCTTT. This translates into CASSHREGSNTEAFF.

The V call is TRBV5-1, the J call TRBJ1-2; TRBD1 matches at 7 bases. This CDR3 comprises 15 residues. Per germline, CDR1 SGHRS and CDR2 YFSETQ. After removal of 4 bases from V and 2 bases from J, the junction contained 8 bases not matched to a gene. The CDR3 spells CASSIRRGTNYGYTF. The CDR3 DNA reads TGCGCCAGCAGCATCCGCAGGGGGACCAACTATGGCTACACCTTC.

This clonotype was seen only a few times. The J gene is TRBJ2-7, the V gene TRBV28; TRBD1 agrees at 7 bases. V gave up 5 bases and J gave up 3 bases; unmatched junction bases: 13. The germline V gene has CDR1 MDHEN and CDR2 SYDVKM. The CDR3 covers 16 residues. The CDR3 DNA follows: TGTGCCAGCAGTCGTCCGATCTCCTGGGACAGCTACGAGCAGTACTTC. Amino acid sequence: CASSRPISWDSYEQYF.

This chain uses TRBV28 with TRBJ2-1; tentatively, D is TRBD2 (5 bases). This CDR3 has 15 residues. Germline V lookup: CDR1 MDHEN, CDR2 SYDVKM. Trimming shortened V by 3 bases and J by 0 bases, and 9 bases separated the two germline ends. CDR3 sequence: CASSLRASSYNEQFF. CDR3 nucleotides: TGTGCCAGCAGTTTGAGGGCCAGCTCCTACAATGAGCAGTTCTTC.

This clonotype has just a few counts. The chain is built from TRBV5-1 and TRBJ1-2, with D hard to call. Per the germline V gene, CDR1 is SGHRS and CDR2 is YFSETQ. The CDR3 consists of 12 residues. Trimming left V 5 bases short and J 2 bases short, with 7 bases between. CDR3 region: CASRAENYGYTF. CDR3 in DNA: TGCGCCAGCAGGGCCGAAAACTATGGCTACACCTTC.

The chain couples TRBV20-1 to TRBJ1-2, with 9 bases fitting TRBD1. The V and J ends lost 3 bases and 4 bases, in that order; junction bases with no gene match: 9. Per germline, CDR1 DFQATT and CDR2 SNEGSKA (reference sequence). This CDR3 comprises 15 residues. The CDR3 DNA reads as TGCAGTGCTAGTCCGTTGACAGGGGGTGGCTATGGCTACACCTTC. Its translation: CSASPLTGGGYGYTF.

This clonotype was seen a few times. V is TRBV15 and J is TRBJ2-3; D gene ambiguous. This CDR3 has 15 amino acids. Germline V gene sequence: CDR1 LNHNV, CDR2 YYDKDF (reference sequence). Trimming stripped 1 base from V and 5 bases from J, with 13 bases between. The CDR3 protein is CATSRGYLRGDTQYF. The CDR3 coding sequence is TGTGCCACCAGCAGAGGCTACCTCAGAGGAGATACGCAGTATTTT.

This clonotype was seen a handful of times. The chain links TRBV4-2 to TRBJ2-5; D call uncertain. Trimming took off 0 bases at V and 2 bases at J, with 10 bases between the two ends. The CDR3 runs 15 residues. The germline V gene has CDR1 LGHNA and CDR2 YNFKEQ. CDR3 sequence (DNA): TGTGCCAGCAGCCAAGACCCGGCAGCACAAGAGACCCAGTACTTC. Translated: CASSQDPAAQETQYF.

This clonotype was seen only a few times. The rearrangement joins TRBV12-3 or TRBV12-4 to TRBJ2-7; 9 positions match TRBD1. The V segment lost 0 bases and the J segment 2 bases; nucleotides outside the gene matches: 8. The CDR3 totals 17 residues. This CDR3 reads CASSLAMGQGSAYEQYF. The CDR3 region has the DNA TGTGCCAGCAGTTTAGCAATGGGACAGGGATCGGCCTACGAGCAGTACTTC.